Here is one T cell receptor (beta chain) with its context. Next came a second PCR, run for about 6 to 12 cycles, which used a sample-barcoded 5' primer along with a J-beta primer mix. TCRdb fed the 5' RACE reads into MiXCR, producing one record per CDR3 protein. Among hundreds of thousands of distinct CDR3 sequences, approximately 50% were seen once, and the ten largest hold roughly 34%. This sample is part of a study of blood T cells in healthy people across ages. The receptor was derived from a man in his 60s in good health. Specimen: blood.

The CDR3 sequence is CSVPQGGRTDTQYF. CDR3 bases: TGCAGTGTCCCACAAGGAGGGAGGACAGATACGCAGTATTTT. V is TRBV20-1 and J is TRBJ2-3; TRBD2 might be the D (6 bases). CDR3 size: 14 residues. Per germline, CDR1 DFQATT and CDR2 SNEGSKA (reference sequence). Deletions cut 7 bases from V and 3 bases from J, with 17 bases between.